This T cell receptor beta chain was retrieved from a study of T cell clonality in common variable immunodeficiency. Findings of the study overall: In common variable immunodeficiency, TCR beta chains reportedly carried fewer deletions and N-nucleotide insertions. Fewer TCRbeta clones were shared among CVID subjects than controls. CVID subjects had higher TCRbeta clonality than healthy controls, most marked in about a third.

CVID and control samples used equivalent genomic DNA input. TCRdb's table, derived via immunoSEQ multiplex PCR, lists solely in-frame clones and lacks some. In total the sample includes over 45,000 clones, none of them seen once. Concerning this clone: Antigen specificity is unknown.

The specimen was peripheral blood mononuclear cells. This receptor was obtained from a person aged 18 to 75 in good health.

This CDR3 reads CSVPTGQNSPLFF. Partial CDR3 DNA: TGCAGTGTTCCGACAGGACAGAATTCACCA. J is TRBJ1-4 and V is TRBV20-1, with D maybe TRBD1 (6 bases). The read is 3 residues too short to cover the CDR3 end, so that end is filled in from the germline J gene. The CDR3 length is 13 residues. Germline V gives CDR1 DFQATT, CDR2 SNEGSKA (reference sequence).